This T cell receptor beta chain came from a study of T-cell reconstitution after alpha-beta-depleted transplantation in children (dated by TCRdb to about 2016). Regarding the research as a whole: T-cell immune reconstitution after TCRalphabeta/CD19-depleted allogeneic hematopoietic cell transplantation in children was quantitatively tracked in the study by means of TCR repertoire profiling. Paper-wide results and their limitations: In some patients, high TCRbeta diversity at day 60 was attributed to recipient T cells and intrathymic progenitors that had survived conditioning. The frequencies of hyperexpanded clones fell over the following months, and after one year, T-cell counts and TCRbeta diversity were mostly attributed to newly produced T cells. Apparently early alphabetaT-cell count recovery about two months after transplant reportedly relied on only several hundred rapidly expanded clones derived from non-depleted graft cells.

The library was produced with PCR. Reads for this sample came from an Illumina HiSeq 2500. TCR library preparation used molecular barcoding, with unique molecular identifiers applied to normalize quantification of the TCRbeta repertoire. TCRdb reprocessing: public reads trimmed at Q25 with fastp, clones called with MiXCR, in-frame beta chains kept. Rows with a matching CDR3 protein are joined into one entry that keeps the most common DNA and genes. The sample includes a few hundred thousand distinct CDR3 sequences, with 10% to 15% observed a single time. The top ten hold approximately 2.1% of the sample. Cut back by 8 bases and 2 bases, the V and J ends lie 16 bases apart. The CDR3, from cysteine to phenylalanine, totals 14 residues. The CDR3 DNA has 42 bases and is translated from base 1. This clonotype has at least ten counts. What antigen it recognizes has not been identified. Base qualities were left out, and no much larger clone turns up one base away.

The treatment or condition label corresponds to: allogeneic hematopoietic cell transplantation with graft depleted of TCRalphabeta T cells and CD19 B cells. Transplant recipients were children who received TCRalphabeta/CD19-depleted allogeneic hematopoietic cell grafts. Recombination connected TRBV12-3 or TRBV12-4 to TRBJ2-7, with no D gene named confidently. The clonotype originates from a male patient aged 10-17 years who had a stem cell transplant for acute myeloid leukemia, so the T cells may come from the graft donor. The sequenced sample was PBMCs, mostly from graft donor cells, obtained 360 days after TCRalphabeta/CD19-depleted stem cell transplant. The sequenced DNA is TGTGCCAGCCACCCCCGGACGAGGCCCTACGAGCAGTACTTC. This gives the protein CASHPRTRPYEQYF.